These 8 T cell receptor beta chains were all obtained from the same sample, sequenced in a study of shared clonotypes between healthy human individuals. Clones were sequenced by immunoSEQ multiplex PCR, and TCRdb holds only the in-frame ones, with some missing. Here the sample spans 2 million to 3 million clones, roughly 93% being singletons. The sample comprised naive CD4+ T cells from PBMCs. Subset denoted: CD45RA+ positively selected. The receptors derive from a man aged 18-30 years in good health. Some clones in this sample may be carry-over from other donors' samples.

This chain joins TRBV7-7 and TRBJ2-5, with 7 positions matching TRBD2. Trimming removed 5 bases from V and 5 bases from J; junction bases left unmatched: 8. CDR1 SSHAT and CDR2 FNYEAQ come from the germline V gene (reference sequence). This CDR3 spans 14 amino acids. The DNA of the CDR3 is TGTGCCAGCAGCGCCGGGGGGTTTCTTGAGACCCAGTACTTC. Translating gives CASSAGGFLETQYF.

The CDR3 loop reads CASSGQGRLPGAFF. CDR3 bases: TGTGCCAGCAGCGGACAGGGGAGGTTGCCCGGAGCTTTCTTT. V gene TRBV7-9 combines with J gene TRBJ1-1; 9 bases map to TRBD1. Trimming took 5 bases from V and 10 from J; bases not matched to a gene: 11. The CDR3 runs 14 residues. Germline values: CDR1 SEHNR, CDR2 FQNEAQ (reference sequence).

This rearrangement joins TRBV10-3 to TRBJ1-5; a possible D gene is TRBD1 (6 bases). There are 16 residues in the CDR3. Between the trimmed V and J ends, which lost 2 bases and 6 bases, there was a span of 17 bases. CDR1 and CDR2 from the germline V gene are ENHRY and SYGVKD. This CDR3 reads CAISEGGRGGIQPQHF. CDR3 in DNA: TGTGCCATCAGTGAGGGGGGCAGGGGCGGAATTCAGCCCCAGCATTTT.

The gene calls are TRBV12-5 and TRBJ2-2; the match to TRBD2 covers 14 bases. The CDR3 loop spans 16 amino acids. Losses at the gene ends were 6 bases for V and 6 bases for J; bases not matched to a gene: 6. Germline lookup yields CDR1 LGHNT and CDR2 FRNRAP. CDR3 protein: CASGGTSGSAAGELFF. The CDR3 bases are TGTGCTAGTGGAGGGACTAGCGGGAGTGCGGCCGGGGAGCTGTTTTTT.

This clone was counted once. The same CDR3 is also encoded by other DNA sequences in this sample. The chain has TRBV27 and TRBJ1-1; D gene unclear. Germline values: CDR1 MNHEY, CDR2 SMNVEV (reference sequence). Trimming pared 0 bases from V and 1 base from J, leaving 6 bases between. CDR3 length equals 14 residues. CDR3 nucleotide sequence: TGTGCCAGCAGTTTATCCGGCAGGAACACTGAAGCTTTCTTT. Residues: CASSLSGRNTEAFF.

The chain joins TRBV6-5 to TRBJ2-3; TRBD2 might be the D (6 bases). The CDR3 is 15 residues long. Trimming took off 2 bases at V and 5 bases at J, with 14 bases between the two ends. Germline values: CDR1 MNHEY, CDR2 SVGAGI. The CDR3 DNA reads TGTGCCAGCAGTTACCGGGAGTTGGGGGGAGATACGCAGTATTTT. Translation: CASSYRELGGDTQYF.

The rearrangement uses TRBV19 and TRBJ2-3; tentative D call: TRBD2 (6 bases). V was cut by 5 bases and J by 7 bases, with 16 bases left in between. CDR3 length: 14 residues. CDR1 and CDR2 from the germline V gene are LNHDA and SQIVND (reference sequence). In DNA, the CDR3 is TGTGCCAGTAGTGCCGGGAGTTTTGGGCATACGCAGTATTTT. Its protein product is CASSAGSFGHTQYF.

Here the CDR3 DNA reads TGCGCCAGCAGCCAAGAATTCGGTCAGCCCCAGCATTTT. Protein product: CASSQEFGQPQHF. The V and J genes are TRBV4-1 and TRBJ1-5; D remains unclear. V was clipped by 0 bases and J by 6 bases, with 6 bases between them. This CDR3 contains 13 residues. CDR1 MGHRA and CDR2 YSYEKL come from the germline V gene.